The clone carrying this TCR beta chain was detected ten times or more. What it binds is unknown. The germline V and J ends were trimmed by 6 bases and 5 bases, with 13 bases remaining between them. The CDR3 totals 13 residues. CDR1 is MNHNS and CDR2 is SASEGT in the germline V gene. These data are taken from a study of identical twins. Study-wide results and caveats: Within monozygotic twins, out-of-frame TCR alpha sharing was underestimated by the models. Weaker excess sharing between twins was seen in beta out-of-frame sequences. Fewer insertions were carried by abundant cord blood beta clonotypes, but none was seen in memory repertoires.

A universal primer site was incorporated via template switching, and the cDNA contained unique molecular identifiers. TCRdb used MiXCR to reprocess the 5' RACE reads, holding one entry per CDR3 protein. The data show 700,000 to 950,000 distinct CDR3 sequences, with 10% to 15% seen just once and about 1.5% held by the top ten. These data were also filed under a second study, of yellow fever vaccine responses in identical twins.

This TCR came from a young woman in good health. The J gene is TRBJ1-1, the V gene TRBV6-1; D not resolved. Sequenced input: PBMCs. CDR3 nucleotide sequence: TGTGCCAGCAGCCCGGCTGGGCGGACTGAAGCTTTCTTT. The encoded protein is CASSPAGRTEAFF.